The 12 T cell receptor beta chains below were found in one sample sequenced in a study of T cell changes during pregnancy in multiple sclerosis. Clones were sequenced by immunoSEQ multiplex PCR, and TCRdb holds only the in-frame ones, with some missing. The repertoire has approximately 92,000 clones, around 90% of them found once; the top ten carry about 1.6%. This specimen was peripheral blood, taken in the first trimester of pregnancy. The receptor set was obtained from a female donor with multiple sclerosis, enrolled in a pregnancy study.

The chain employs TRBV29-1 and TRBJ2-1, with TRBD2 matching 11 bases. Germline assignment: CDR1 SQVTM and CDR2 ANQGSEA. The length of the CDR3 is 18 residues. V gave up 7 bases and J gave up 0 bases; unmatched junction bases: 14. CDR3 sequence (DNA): TGCAGCGGATCCGGGACTAGCGGCCCAAGTAGCTCCTACAATGAGCAGTTCTTC. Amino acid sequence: CSGSGTSGPSSSYNEQFF.

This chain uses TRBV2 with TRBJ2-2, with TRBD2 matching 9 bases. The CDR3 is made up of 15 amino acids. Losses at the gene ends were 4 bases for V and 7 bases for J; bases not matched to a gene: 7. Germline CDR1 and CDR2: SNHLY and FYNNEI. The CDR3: CASSGGRAGVGELFF. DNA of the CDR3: TGTGCCAGCAGTGGCGGGAGGGCAGGAGTCGGGGAGCTGTTTTTT.

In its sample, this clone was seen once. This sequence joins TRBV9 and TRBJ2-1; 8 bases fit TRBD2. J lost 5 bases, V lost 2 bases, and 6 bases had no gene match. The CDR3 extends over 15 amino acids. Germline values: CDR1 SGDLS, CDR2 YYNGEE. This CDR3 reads CASSVELAVNNEQFF. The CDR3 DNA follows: TGTGCCAGCAGCGTGGAACTAGCGGTGAACAATGAGCAGTTCTTC.

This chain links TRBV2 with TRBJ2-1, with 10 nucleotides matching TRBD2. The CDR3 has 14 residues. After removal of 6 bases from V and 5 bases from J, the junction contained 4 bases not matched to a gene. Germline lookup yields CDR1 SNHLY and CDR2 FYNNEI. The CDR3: CASREREGNNEQFF. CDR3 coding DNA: TGTGCCAGCAGAGAGCGGGAGGGGAACAATGAGCAGTTCTTC.

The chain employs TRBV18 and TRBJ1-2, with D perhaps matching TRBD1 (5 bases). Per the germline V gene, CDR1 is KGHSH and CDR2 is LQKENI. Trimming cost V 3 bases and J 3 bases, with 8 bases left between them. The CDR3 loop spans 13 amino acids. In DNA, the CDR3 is TGTGCCAGCTCACCTTCACAGGACTATGGCTACACCTTC. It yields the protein CASSPSQDYGYTF. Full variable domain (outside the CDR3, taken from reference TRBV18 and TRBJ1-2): NAGVMQNPRHLVRRRGQEARLRCSPMKGHSHVYWYRQLPEEGLKFMVYLQKENIIDESGMPKERFSAEFPKEGPSILRIQQVVRGDSAAYFCASSPSQDYGYTFGSGTRLTVV.

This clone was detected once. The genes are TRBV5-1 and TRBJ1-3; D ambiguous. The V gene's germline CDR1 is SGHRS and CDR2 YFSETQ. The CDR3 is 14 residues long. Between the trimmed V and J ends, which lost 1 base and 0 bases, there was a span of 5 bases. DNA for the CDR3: TGCGCCAGCAGCTTGAGTAGCTCTGGAAACACCATATATTTT. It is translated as CASSLSSSGNTIYF. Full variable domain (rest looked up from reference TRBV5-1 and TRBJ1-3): KAGVTQTPRYLIKTRGQQVTLSCSPISGHRSVSWYQQTPGQGLQFLFEYFSETQRNKGNFPGRFSGRQFSNSRSEMNVSTLELGDSALYLCASSLSSSGNTIYFGEGSWLTVV.

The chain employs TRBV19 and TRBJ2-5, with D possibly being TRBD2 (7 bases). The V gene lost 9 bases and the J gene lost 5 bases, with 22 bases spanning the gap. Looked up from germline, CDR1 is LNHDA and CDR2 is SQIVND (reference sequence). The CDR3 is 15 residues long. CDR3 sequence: CASSTARGAMETQYF. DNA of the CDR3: TGTGCCAGCTCGACGGCACGGGGGGCCATGGAGACCCAGTACTTC.

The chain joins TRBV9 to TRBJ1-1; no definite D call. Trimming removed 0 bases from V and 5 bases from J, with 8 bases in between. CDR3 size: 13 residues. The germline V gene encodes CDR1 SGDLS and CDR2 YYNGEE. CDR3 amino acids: CASSVEMRTEAFF. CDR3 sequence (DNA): TGTGCCAGCAGCGTAGAAATGAGGACTGAAGCTTTCTTT.

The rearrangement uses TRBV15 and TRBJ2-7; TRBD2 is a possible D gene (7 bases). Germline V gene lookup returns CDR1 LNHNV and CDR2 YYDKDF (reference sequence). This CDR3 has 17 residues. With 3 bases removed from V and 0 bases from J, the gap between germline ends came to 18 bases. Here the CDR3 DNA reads TGTGCCACCAGCAGGGACAGAGGGAGGGCTCGCTCCTACGAGCAGTACTTC. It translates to CATSRDRGRARSYEQYF.

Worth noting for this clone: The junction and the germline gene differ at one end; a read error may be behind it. The DNA of the CDR3 is TGTGCCAGCAGGGAAGAATCGACAGGGAGGAACGAGCAGTACTTC. Translated: CASREESTGRNEQYF. V is TRBV6-1 and J is TRBJ2-7; possible D gene TRBD1, 7 bases. The CDR3 has 15 residues. The germline CDR1 and CDR2 sequences are MNHNS and SASEGT.

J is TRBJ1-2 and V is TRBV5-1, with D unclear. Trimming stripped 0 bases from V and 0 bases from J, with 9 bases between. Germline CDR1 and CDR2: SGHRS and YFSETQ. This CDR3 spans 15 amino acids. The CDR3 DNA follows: TGCGCCAGCAGCTTGGGGCACCAAACTAACTATGGCTACACCTTC. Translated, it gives CASSLGHQTNYGYTF.

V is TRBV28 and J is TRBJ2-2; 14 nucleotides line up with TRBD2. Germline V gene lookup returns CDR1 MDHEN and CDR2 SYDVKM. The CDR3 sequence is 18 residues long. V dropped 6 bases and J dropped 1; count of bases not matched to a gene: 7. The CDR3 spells CASSYLGTSGRNTGELFF. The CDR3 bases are TGTGCCAGCAGCTACCTGGGGACTAGCGGGAGGAACACCGGGGAGCTGTTTTTT.